This entry lists 8 T cell receptor beta chains sequenced from one sample in a study of T cells after yellow fever vaccination. From the 5' RACE reads, TCRdb called clonotypes with MiXCR, one entry per CDR3 protein. The sample records just over 300,000 distinct CDR3 sequences, around 3.9% being singletons. The sequencing here drew on PBMCs, taken on the day of the yellow fever booster vaccination. These receptors were taken from a man younger than 35 who received the YFV17D yellow fever vaccine.

Written as DNA, the CDR3 is TGTGCCAGCGGACCCAGAGGGGGGTTCGGGAATGAGCAGTTCTTC. Translation gives CASGPRGGFGNEQFF. The chain uses TRBV7-2 and TRBJ2-1, with D possibly being TRBD1 or TRBD2 (6 bases each). Germline V CDR1 and CDR2: SGHTA, FQGNSA. The germline V and J ends were trimmed by 8 bases and 7 bases, with 21 bases remaining between them. This CDR3 has 15 residues.

This clonotype appeared many times. The CDR3 is CASSLAAGPDTQYF. Here the CDR3 DNA reads TGTGCCAGCAGCTTAGCAGCGGGGCCAGATACGCAGTATTTT. The chain joins TRBV7-2 to TRBJ2-3; 7 bases map to TRBD2. V was clipped by 0 bases and J by 4 bases; unmatched bases: 1. The CDR3 covers 14 residues. Germline-derived CDR1 and CDR2 are SGHTA and FQGNSA. Together with reference TRBV7-2 and TRBJ2-3, the CDR3 gives the full variable domain: GAGVSQSPSNKVTEKGKDVELRCDPISGHTALYWYRQSLGQGLEFLIYFQGNSAPDKSGLPSDRFSAERTGGSVSTLTIQRTQQEDSAVYLCASSLAAGPDTQYFGPGTRLTVL.

This clonotype has ten or more counts. The chain is built from TRBV9 and TRBJ2-1; D possibly uses TRBD1 or TRBD2 (5 bases each). The CDR3 is made up of 17 amino acids. V was clipped by 2 bases and J by 0 bases, with 15 bases between them. Germline values: CDR1 SGDLS, CDR2 YYNGEE. The CDR3 sequence: CASSVRPGPLSYNEQFF. The CDR3 DNA reads TGTGCCAGCAGCGTCCGACCGGGACCCCTCTCCTACAATGAGCAGTTCTTC.

This clonotype was counted ten times or more. The rearrangement links TRBV28 to TRBJ2-3, with a tentative D call TRBD1 (6 bases). There are 17 residues in the CDR3. V was cut by 2 bases and J by 2 bases, with 17 bases left in between. Germline values: CDR1 MDHEN, CDR2 SYDVKM. The CDR3 protein is CASSLGRGSIVTDTQYF. The CDR3 DNA reads TGTGCCAGCAGTTTAGGCAGGGGCAGCATAGTCACAGATACGCAGTATTTT.

This clonotype appeared a few times. In DNA, the CDR3 is TGTGCCAGCAGGGAAACCGGGGAGCTGTTTTTT. The encoded protein is CASRETGELFF. The chain couples TRBV2 to TRBJ2-2; D gene unclear. Germline CDR1 is SNHLY and CDR2 is FYNNEI. V lost 6 bases and J lost 5, with 4 bases in between. CDR3 length: 11 amino acids. Variable domain in full (rest from reference TRBV2 and TRBJ2-2): EPEVTQTPSHQVTQMGQEVILRCVPISNHLYFYWYRQILGQKVEFLVSFYNNEISEKSEIFDDQFSVERPDGSNFTLKIRSTKLEDSAMYFCASRETGELFFGEGSRLTVL.

A few counts support this clonotype. V gene TRBV5-1 combines with J gene TRBJ1-1, with D possibly matching TRBD1 (5 bases). The CDR3 has 17 amino acids. Per germline, CDR1 SGHRS and CDR2 YFSETQ. Trimming took off 0 bases at V and 2 bases at J, with 17 bases between the two ends. The CDR3 nucleotides read TGCGCCAGCAGCTTGGCCAAGGGGAAGGTTTTAAACACTGAAGCTTTCTTT. Protein product: CASSLAKGKVLNTEAFF.

The chain combines TRBV2 with TRBJ1-4, with unresolved D. V shed 1 base and J shed 8 bases, with 14 bases lying between them. The CDR3 runs 15 residues. Germline V gene lookup returns CDR1 SNHLY and CDR2 FYNNEI. The CDR3 loop is CASSEGWGVREKLFF. In nucleotides, the CDR3 is TGTGCCAGCAGTGAAGGGTGGGGAGTGAGGGAAAAACTGTTTTTT.

This clonotype was recorded many times. The chain uses TRBV11-2 and TRBJ1-1; TRBD1 matches at 7 bases. CDR3 length equals 13 residues. The trim removed 8 bases at V and 4 bases at J, leaving 7 bases unmatched. Germline CDR1 reads SGHAT; CDR2 reads FQNNGV. CDR3 residues: CASPRTGATEAFF. DNA of the CDR3: TGTGCCAGCCCTAGAACAGGGGCCACTGAAGCTTTCTTT.